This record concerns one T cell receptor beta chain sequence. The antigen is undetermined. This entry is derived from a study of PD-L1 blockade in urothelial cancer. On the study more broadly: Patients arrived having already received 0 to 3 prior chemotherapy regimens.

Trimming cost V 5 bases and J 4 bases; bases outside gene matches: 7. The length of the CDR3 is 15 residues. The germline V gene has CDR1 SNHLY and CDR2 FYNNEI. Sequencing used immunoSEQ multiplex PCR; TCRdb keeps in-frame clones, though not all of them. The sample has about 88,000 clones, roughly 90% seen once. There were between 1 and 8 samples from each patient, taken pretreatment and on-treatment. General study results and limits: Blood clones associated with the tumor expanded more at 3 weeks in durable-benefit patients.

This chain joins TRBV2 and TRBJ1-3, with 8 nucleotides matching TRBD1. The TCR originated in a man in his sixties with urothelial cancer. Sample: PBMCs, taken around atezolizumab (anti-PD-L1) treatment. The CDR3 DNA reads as TGTGCCAGCAGTTCACGGACAGGGACAGGAAACACCATATATTTT. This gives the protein CASSSRTGTGNTIYF.